The clone carrying this TCR beta chain appeared once. The data were produced by immunoSEQ multiplex PCR, yet TCRdb's version contains in-frame clones alone and is incomplete. Among some 100,000 clones listed, less than 85% were seen once. The data stem from a study of blood T cell repertoires in COVID-19. Overall study context: Sites across the United States, Italy and Spain contributed samples from acute and convalescent COVID-19. The cDNA or gDNA used as material had been derived from T cells, B-cell-depleted T cells, or PBMCs.

Germline V gene data show CDR1 as MDHEN and CDR2 as SYDVKM. The CDR3 extends over 15 amino acids. Trimming stripped 7 bases from V and 3 bases from J, with 13 bases between. This chain links TRBV28 with TRBJ1-6; D uncertain. The sample taken for sequencing was peripheral blood. This TCR derives from a woman in her fifties or sixties with acute or convalescent COVID-19. CDR3 DNA sequence: TGTGCCAGCACCCTCGCTCCTAACTATAATTCACCCCTCCACTTT. The encoded protein is CASTLAPNYNSPLHF.